This T cell receptor beta chain appears in the sequencing data of a study of early T cells in non-severe SARS-CoV-2 infection. This clonotype was detected ten times or more. TCRdb re-called the 5' RACE reads through MiXCR, storing one row per CDR3 protein. The data contain about 67,000 distinct CDR3 sequences, 11% of them singletons. The receptor was derived from an adult who was a healthcare worker with PCR-confirmed SARS-CoV-2 infection or an uninfected control (not recorded which). The sequenced sample was whole blood.

This chain's CDR3 is CASSLGGRGAFF. Written as DNA, the CDR3 is TGTGCCAGCAGCTTGGGAGGGCGTGGAGCTTTCTTT. The rearrangement joins TRBV5-4 to TRBJ1-1; D is uncertain. The germline V and J ends were trimmed by 0 bases and 10 bases, with 10 bases remaining between them. This CDR3 comprises 12 residues. The germline gives CDR1 SGHNT, CDR2 YYREEE (reference sequence).